This TCR beta chain came from a study of regulatory T cells in long-lasting Graves disease. Germline CDR1 is GTSNPN and CDR2 is SVGIG (reference sequence). With V trimmed by 5 bases and J by 3 bases, 2 bases remained unmatched. The CDR3 runs 12 residues. Time point of the sample: newly diagnosed GD, antithyroid drugs for less than 3 months. PBMCs provided the RNA from which the TCR library was made. This clonotype was detected many times. The authors built TCR beta libraries using iRepertoire HTBI primers and Arm-PCR of CDR3 regions. Each CDR3 protein gets one entry after TCRdb re-called the multiplex PCR reads with MiXCR. The repertoire consists of under 700,000 distinct CDR3 sequences, with 16% occurring once and the leading ten covering around a quarter. These data were also filed under a second study, of T cells in Graves' hyperthyroidism and ophthalmopathy.

The sequence came from a woman aged 35-65 years with Graves disease. This material consisted of peripheral blood mononuclear cells (PBMCs), taken at new diagnosis, from a patient treated with antithyroid drugs. This chain links TRBV30 with TRBJ1-2; 8 nucleotides align to TRBD1. CDR3 nucleotides: TGTGCCTGGGGACAGGGCCACTATGGCTACACCTTC. It yields the protein CAWGQGHYGYTF.